This entry lists 9 T cell receptor beta chains sequenced from one sample in a study of CD8+ T cells in alopecia areata. Isolated RNA was reverse transcribed into cDNA used as the sequencing template. Profiling relied on immunoSEQ multiplex PCR, and the TCRdb table lists in-frame clones only, not all of them. The data contain 150,000 to 200,000 clones, about 65% of them singletons. The treatment was: oral pan-JAK inhibitor, 5-10 mg twice daily. Sequenced here: CD4+ T cells sorted from blood, sampled between weeks 49 and 50, from a patient treated with tofacitinib. The origin of the receptors is a human donor with alopecia areata.

The chain carries TRBV5-1 and TRBJ2-2, with unresolved D. V lost 0 bases and J lost 7, with 7 bases in between. Germline lookup yields CDR1 SGHRS and CDR2 YFSETQ. This CDR3 is 13 amino acids long. CDR3 DNA sequence: TGCGCCAGCAGCTTGGAACTGGACGGGGAGCTGTTTTTT. This encodes CASSLELDGELFF.

Only a few counts were recorded for this clone. This rearrangement joins TRBV29-1 to TRBJ2-3; D remains unclear. Germline CDR1 and CDR2: SQVTM and ANQGSEA. This CDR3 spans 13 amino acids. V was pared by 4 bases and J by 6 bases, with 14 bases between. CDR3 loop: CSVGVRLGDTQYF. CDR3 in DNA: TGCAGCGTTGGCGTACGTTTAGGGGATACGCAGTATTTT.

The V gene is TRBV7-8, the J gene TRBJ2-1; weak D call: TRBD2 (6 bases). Germline CDR1 is SGHVS and CDR2 is FQNEAQ. Trimming took 6 bases from V and 4 from J, leaving 16 bases between them. CDR3 length: 15 residues. The CDR3 here is CASRSAVGGYNEQFF. The CDR3 DNA sequence: TGTGCCAGCAGGTCTGCGGTCGGGGGATACAATGAGCAGTTCTTC.

This clone turned up a few times. The genes are TRBV7-2 and TRBJ2-2; unclear D gene. The CDR3 has 15 residues. Trimming left V 1 base short and J 3 bases short, with 9 bases between. Germline values: CDR1 SGHTA, CDR2 FQGNSA. CDR3 sequence reads: CASSLVSGHTGELFF. The CDR3 DNA follows: TGTGCCAGCAGCTTAGTTTCCGGTCACACCGGGGAGCTGTTTTTT.

The chain joins TRBV30 to TRBJ1-1; 8 positions match TRBD1. The ends lost 7 bases at V and 1 base at J; junction bases unmatched: 2. Germline-derived CDR1 and CDR2 are GTSNPN and SVGIG (reference sequence). CDR3 length: 12 amino acids. Written as DNA, the CDR3 is TGTGCCTCGGGACAGGAGAACACTGAAGCTTTCTTT. Translating it yields CASGQENTEAFF.

This chain joins TRBV19 and TRBJ1-1; D gene uncertain. Looked up from germline, CDR1 is LNHDA and CDR2 is SQIVND (reference sequence). CDR3 length: 15 residues. V was pared by 5 bases and J by 0 bases, with 13 bases between. Here the CDR3 reads CASSLGQPLNTEAFF. CDR3 coding DNA: TGTGCCAGTAGTCTCGGGCAACCTTTGAACACTGAAGCTTTCTTT.

This clone was seen only a few times. V is TRBV11-2 and J is TRBJ1-6; D is ambiguous. CDR3 size: 12 residues. Trimming pared 5 bases from V and 9 bases from J, leaving 8 bases between. The germline CDR1 and CDR2 sequences are SGHAT and FQNNGV. DNA for the CDR3: TGTGCCAGCAGCCGGCCCGTTTCACCCCTCCACTTT. Protein sequence: CASSRPVSPLHF. Full variable domain (rest looked up from reference TRBV11-2 and TRBJ1-6): EAGVAQSPRYKIIEKRQSVAFWCNPISGHATLYWYQQILGQGPKLLIQFQNNGVVDDSQLPKDRFSAERLKGVDSTLKIQPAKLEDSAVYLCASSRPVSPLHFGNGTRLTVT.

This clone appeared many times. The chain joins TRBV5-1 to TRBJ1-1; D is perhaps TRBD1 (5 bases). CDR1 SGHRS and CDR2 YFSETQ come from the germline V gene. The CDR3 spans 14 residues. Trimming removed 0 bases at V and 1 base at J, with 7 bases between. The CDR3 nucleotides are TGCGCCAGCAGCTTGGACAGGAAGAACACTGAAGCTTTCTTT. Translated: CASSLDRKNTEAFF.

The gene calls are TRBV29-1 and TRBJ1-1, with 8 positions matching TRBD1. The junction had 6 bases not matched to a gene; V was cut back by 6 bases and J by 0 bases. Germline V gives CDR1 SQVTM, CDR2 ANQGSEA. The CDR3 loop spans 14 amino acids. The DNA of the CDR3 is TGCAGCGTCCGACAGGGGAATATGAACACTGAAGCTTTCTTT. This encodes CSVRQGNMNTEAFF.